This TCR beta chain was recovered during a study of CXCR3-negative and CXCR3-positive naive CD8 T cells. Regarding this clonotype: Its antigen is not identified.

Per germline, CDR1 SQVTM and CDR2 ANQGSEA. This CDR3 spans 17 amino acids. All TRB cDNA libraries came from 5' RACE performed with UMI labels. From its re-call of the 5' RACE reads, TCRdb lists each CDR3 protein once, without DNA. The sample has tens of thousands of distinct CDR3 sequences. Study observations and caveats: Whereas both naive subsets had comparably high diversity, memory CD8+ cells had much lower diversity.

The source is a human donor in good health. Some clones in this sample may be carry-over from other donors' samples. Input material: naive CXCR3- CD8+ T cells from blood. Subset of the sample: CD45RO-CCR7+CD27+CD95- naive CD8+ T cells lacking CXCR3 (TNR3-). The genes are TRBV29-1 and TRBJ2-1; with no DNA, the TCRdb D assignment of TRBD2 cannot be verified. Here the CDR3 reads CSVEDLDWRGGRNEQFF.